This T cell receptor beta chain was sequenced for a study of cytomegalovirus exposure and HLA in healthy donors (dated by TCRdb to the late 2010s). Concerning the study at large: According to an earlier analysis of 550 to 750 of the donors, about 179 million T cells yielded roughly 110 million unique TCR beta sequences and approximately 280 Gb of sequence data. High-throughput TCR immunosequencing, statistical association of individual TCRs with disease status, and machine learning were combined to predict cytomegalovirus infection status. Several DR-DQ haplotypes were handled as single units for association and clustering, since linkage in the cohort was strong. Using immunosequencing, the study profiled T cell repertoires from about 650 subjects and related those repertoires to cytomegalovirus serostatus. An earlier analysis of some 600 of the donors applied high-throughput TCR beta sequencing to assess whether each TCR beta V gene segment acted as functional or pseudogenic. HLA typing covered class I and class II loci at four-digit resolution. Rather than using new phenotypic data, the later analysis identified candidate immune exposures from TCR beta sequences and from how often those sequences occurred across donors. The genetic ancestry cluster associated with self-reported Caucasian donors included around 76% of the approximately 400 genotyped donors. Among some 400 genotyped donors of the cohort, an average of about 220,000 unique TCR beta nucleotide sequences was sequenced per donor, of which roughly 17% were non-productive. An early release covering 550 to 650 HLA-typed donors comprised about 310 gigabases of sequencing data and tens of millions of unique TCR sequences. To study patterns of TCR occurrence, a later analysis re-analyzed previously published TCR beta repertoires from 500 to 850 donors and added high-resolution HLA genotyping. A later genetic analysis used genome-wide SNP genotypes for about 65% of the 666 donors, treating that subset as a discovery cohort. The aim of the study was to test whether cataloging public T cell receptors could identify signatures of past pathogen exposure. Typing coverage varied by locus: roughly 629-640 donors for A, B, C, DRB1 and DQB1; roughly 510 for DQA1; about 590 for DPA1; around 490 for DPB1. Donor age, sex, ethnicity and CMV serostatus were compiled alongside the repertoire data. In addition to the first cohort of around 670 subjects, a separate validation cohort of approximately 130 different subjects was used. Every discovery cohort repertoire had been produced on one sequencing platform.

Looking up the germline V gene (reference sequence) yields CDR1 SEHNR and CDR2 FQNEAQ. The CDR3 holds 15 amino acids from the cysteine to the phenylalanine. Only the CDR3 DNA stays, 45 bases, in frame from base 1. After removal of 4 bases from V and 4 bases from J, the junction retains 8 bases not matched to a gene. General conclusions and limits of the study: The authors suggested that the approach could potentially be generalized to other disease states and immunological phenotypes. Broadly in line with IMGT annotations, most TCR beta V segments showed up in productive rearrangements about 90% or about 30% of the time in an earlier analysis of around 550 of the donors. A few of the identified cytomegalovirus-associated TCR beta chains were confirmed in vitro to be specific for cytomegalovirus antigens. The 87-base-pair reads could not distinguish some IMGT-functional V segments, including TRBV6-2 and TRBV6-3, so those segments were excluded. A total of 164 TCR beta chains were listed by the study as associated with cytomegalovirus. A cluster of highly shared sequence variants was judged likely to represent a technical artifact of the sequencing pipeline. Compared with the roughly 670-donor mean, donors in an Asian-associated ancestry cluster had fewer N-insertions in productive TCRs, according to a later genetic analysis. When HLA alleles, especially DR and DQ, strongly co-occurred, attributing TCR associations to individual alleles was difficult. According to a later analysis, parvovirus B19, influenza, CMV and Epstein-Barr virus appeared linked to several top co-occurrence clusters. At a false discovery rate of 0.05, a later analysis linked fewer than 20,000 TCR beta sequences to specific HLA alleles. In a later analysis, HLA-associated TCR beta chains were found to be more clonally expanded and to have lower generation probabilities than equally common non-associated chains. In a later analysis, the rate of TCR association differed among HLA loci, with DRB1 alleles having the most associated TCRs and HLA-C alleles having the fewest. HLA typing was unavailable for some donors at each locus, so association tests used only the typed subset. In a later genetic analysis, a missense DCLRE1C variant was associated with V-gene and J-gene trimming of TCR beta chains, and the association was replicated in an independent cohort. The only immune exposure information available for the cohort was CMV serostatus. Because counts were too low, around 18 rarely observed V segments, including chromosome 9 orphons, were left out of the earlier analysis of 587 of the donors. Most TCR sequences were observed very rarely across donors, whereas some public TCRs were present in many individuals. The cohort was sequenced for TCR beta chains only, and without alpha or paired-chain data the features that could be detected were limited. Roughly uniform sequencing depth across donors was assumed in presence/absence analyses, although this assumption may not hold. According to a later analysis, most CMV-associated TCR beta chains appeared to be HLA-restricted, and the HLA associations seemed to be driven largely by CMV exposure. A further reported finding was that TCR beta sequences accurately predicted the HLA-A and HLA-B alleles for most subjects in the first cohort. Correlated functional status among segregating V segments might reflect linkage disequilibrium, but an unknown experimental factor could not be ruled out. The classifier was reported to diagnose cytomegalovirus status with high specificity and sensitivity in both the original cohort and the validation cohort.

The cohort comprised some 730 healthy bone marrow donors. At the time of sampling, every cohort member was nominally healthy, though immune exposures that went unrecorded were likely present. The donor was CMV seropositive and was included in the group of 250 to 350 seropositive cohort members. Every donor gave a peripheral blood sample, and the peripheral blood mononuclear cells from that sample were used for TCR beta sequencing. Genomic DNA extraction from the blood cell samples was performed with the Qiagen DNeasy Blood Extraction Kit. As regards this clone: The antigen this receptor binds is unknown. The input lacks base qualities; no much larger clone sits a single base away.

Library preparation was by the immunoSEQ multiplex PCR assay. The multiplex PCR relied on a mix of 60 forward primers for TCR Vbeta segments and 13 reverse primers for TCR Jbeta segments. A multiplex PCR assay on genomic DNA amplified the CDR3 region of rearranged TCR beta genes. The amplified TCR beta libraries were sequenced on the Illumina HiSeq System as 87-base-pair reads. Concerning the study's data processing: In a later analysis, 77 million or so unique TCR beta chains were counted across the roughly 610 repertoires, and roughly 9.9 million of these chains were shared by at least two donors. Raw reads were error-corrected and collapsed into unique sequences with a nearest-neighbor algorithm that merged closely related sequences to remove PCR and sequencing errors. V, D and J gene segments were assigned by aligning CDR3 sequences to IMGT reference sequences. Each retained sequence needed at least a six-nucleotide match to both a V gene segment and a J gene segment. A rearrangement counted as productive if the CDR3 had no stop codons and remained in frame with V and J, and every other rearrangement counted as non-productive. CDR3 was defined by IMGT convention, running from the second conserved V-encoded cysteine to the conserved J-encoded phenylalanine. The earlier analysis of about 500 of the donors excluded sequences that lacked an unambiguous match to a single V gene segment. An earlier analysis of over 450 of the donors classified V segments as functional when productive rearrangements were above 56.7% and as segregating when the standard deviation between donors was above 5%. A statistical classification framework was developed to diagnose cytomegalovirus status using the catalog of TCR beta chain sequences. In a later analysis, TCR nucleotide sequences were compared against IMGT/GENE-DB human TR gene sequences so that V and J genes could be assigned. In a later analysis, CDR3 sequences and most-parsimonious VDJ recombination scenarios were assigned using the TCRdist pipeline. A later analysis defined each TCR beta chain by its CDR3 amino acid sequence plus V-gene family, and excluded reads lacking a unique V-gene family. To address suspected cross-contamination and a sequencing artifact, a later analysis removed over 500 highly shared, low-generation-probability nucleotide sequences. A later analysis calculated a clonal expansion index for each public chain from normalized within-repertoire ranks of inferred template counts. Generation probabilities in a later analysis came from a VDJ recombination model fitted to out-of-frame rearrangements, and those results were checked against IGoR. Hypergeometric tests were used in a later analysis to score TCR-TCR, TCR-HLA and TCR-CMV co-occurrence, with a repertoire-size bias correction applied to the TCR pairs. A later analysis estimated false discovery rates by permuting HLA or CMV assignments 20 times. In a later analysis, co-occurring TCRs were grouped using DBSCAN, and TCRdist sequence similarity was added for clustering within HLA-allele-positive subsets. Repertoires with fewer than 30,000 or more than 120,000 public chains were left out of co-occurrence clustering, as were about 5 repertoires with anomalous nucleotide sharing. Imported from immuneACCESS, the table was reduced by TCRdb to in-frame sequences with V and J called. These copies leave out some clones; in studies compared against another copy, an unresolved V gene accounts for under half, and the cause of the remainder is not known. V, J and clone size are those of that table, while D and trimming were read from the DNA. For this sample the table gives some 110,000 clones, of which 65% to 75% were detected only once. The ten largest clones capture roughly 4.4% of the sample.

The specimen was PBMCs. This receptor was obtained from a man under 40 in good health and CMV-seropositive. Here the chain combines TRBV7-9 and TRBJ2-5, with 8 bases in between that match TRBD1. The DNA is TGTGCCAGCAGCTCAAGACAGGGGTGGGGAGAGACCCAGTACTTC. This gives the protein CASSSRQGWGETQYF. This CDR3, with the reference TRBV7-9 and TRBJ2-5 proteins standing in past its ends, gives the full variable domain DTGVSQNPRHKITKRGQNVTFRCDPISEHNRLYWYRQTLGQGPEFLTYFQNEAQLEKSRLLSDRFSAERPKGSFSTLEIQRTEQGDSAMYLCASSSRQGWGETQYFGPGTRLLVL.